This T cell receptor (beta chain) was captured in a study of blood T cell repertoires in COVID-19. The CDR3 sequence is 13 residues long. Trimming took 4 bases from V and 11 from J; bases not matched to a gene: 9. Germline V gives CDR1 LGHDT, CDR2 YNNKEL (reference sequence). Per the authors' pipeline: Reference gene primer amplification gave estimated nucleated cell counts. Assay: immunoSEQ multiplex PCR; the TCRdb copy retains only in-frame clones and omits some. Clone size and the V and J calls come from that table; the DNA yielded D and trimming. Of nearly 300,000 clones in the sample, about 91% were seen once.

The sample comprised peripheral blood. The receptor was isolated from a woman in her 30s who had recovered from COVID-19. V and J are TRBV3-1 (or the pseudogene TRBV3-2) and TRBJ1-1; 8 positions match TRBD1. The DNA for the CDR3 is TGTGCCAGCAGCCGATCGGACAGGGACGCTGCTTTCTTT. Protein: CASSRSDRDAAFF.